These T cell receptor beta chains were read from a single sample in a study of vaccination effects on CD4 cells after COVID-19. Assay used: immunoSEQ multiplex PCR; TCRdb lists only in-frame clones, some missing. The sample holds around 32,000 clones, 55% to 75% seen once. Their recognized antigens are unknown. Source: CD4+ T cells from PBMCs cultured with HCoV-229E spike peptides, taken after COVID-19 vaccination. These receptors all stem from a human donor who received a COVID-19 vaccine. Both conserved end residues are part of each CDR3. The D gene is left open where the match is weak. Expanded clones get a size class; other rows say once, few or many, or leave the size out.

J,V,D,size,DNA,CDR3
TRBJ2-1,TRBV5-1,NA,NA,TGCGCCAGCAGCGATTCCGGCAATGAGCAGTTCTTC,CASSDSGNEQFF
TRBJ1-4,TRBV6-5,TRBD1,NA,TGTGCCAGCAGTTCCCACGGGACAGGTGACGAAAAACTGTTTTTT,CASSSHGTGDEKLFF
TRBJ2-4,TRBV18,NA,few,TGTGCCAGCTCACCAGTCCCGAGAGGGAGAGGCCCCGTCGGAAACATTCAGTACTTC,CASSPVPRGRGPVGNIQYF
TRBJ2-3,TRBV15,TRBD2,NA,TGTGCCACCAGCAGAGAAGGGACTAGCGGGAGAAGAGAAGATACGCAGTATTTT,CATSREGTSGRREDTQYF
TRBJ2-7,TRBV5-6,TRBD1,NA,TGTGCCAGCAGCTTGGCTCCGGACAGGGAGCAGTACTTC,CASSLAPDREQYF
TRBJ1-2,TRBV7-2,NA,NA,TGTGCCAGCAGCCCCCGGACAGACGATGGCTACACCTTC,CASSPRTDDGYTF
TRBJ1-6,TRBV4-1,NA,NA,TGCGCCAGCAGCCAAGTTTTCAGGGCGAGGTCACCCCTCCACTTT,CASSQVFRARSPLHF
TRBJ1-2,TRBV5-4,TRBD1,NA,TGTGCCAGCAGCTTCGGACAGGTCTATGGCTACACCTTC,CASSFGQVYGYTF
TRBJ1-1,TRBV5-4,NA,NA,TGTGCCAGCAGCTTGGGTTGGGGCCAAGGTGCTTTCTTT,CASSLGWGQGAFF
TRBJ2-5,TRBV4-1,TRBD2,NA,TGCGCCAGCAGTCTATACGGCGGGGGCCAAGAGACCCAGTACTTC,CASSLYGGGQETQYF
TRBJ2-5,TRBV5-4,NA,NA,TGTGCCAGCAGCTTGGTGGGCGGTCGTCGGGAGACCCAGTACTTC,CASSLVGGRRETQYF
TRBJ1-3,TRBV6-5,TRBD1,NA,TGTGCCAGCTGGACAGGGGACTCTGGAAACACCATATATTTT,CASWTGDSGNTIYF
TRBJ1-1,TRBV30,NA,NA,TGTGCCTGGGGGGGACAAGGGAGTTCGGTTGCTTTCTTT,CAWGGQGSSVAFF
TRBJ2-1,TRBV25-1,TRBD2,NA,TGTGCCAGCAGGGAGCTAGCGGGCCTCAATGAGCAGTTCTTC,CASRELAGLNEQFF
TRBJ2-2,TRBV4-1,NA,NA,TGCGCCAGCAGCCAAGATGACATCCCCCGATCCACCGGGGAGCTGTTTTTT,CASSQDDIPRSTGELFF
TRBJ1-3,TRBV13,TRBD1,NA,TGTGCCAGCAGCTTCGACAGGGGAACTGGAAACACCATATATTTT,CASSFDRGTGNTIYF
TRBJ1-5,TRBV5-1,NA,few,TGCGCCAGCAGCTTGGATTTCGGTAATCAGCCCCAGCATTTT,CASSLDFGNQPQHF
TRBJ1-2,TRBV7-9,NA,NA,TGTGCCAGCAGCTTTCTACAGGAGCACGGCTACACCTTC,CASSFLQEHGYTF
TRBJ2-1,TRBV5-1,TRBD2,medium-sized,TGCGCCAGCAAACGGACTAGCGGGGGCTCCTACAATGAGCAGTTCTTC,CASKRTSGGSYNEQFF
TRBJ2-1,TRBV30,TRBD2,few,TGTGCCTGGAGTACCCTAGCGGATAACTCCTACAATGAGCAGTTCTTC,CAWSTLADNSYNEQFF
TRBJ2-5,TRBV5-1,TRBD2,few,TGCGCCAGCAGCTTGGTATTAGCGGGGGGGCAAGAGACCCAGTACTTC,CASSLVLAGGQETQYF
TRBJ2-7,TRBV4-1,NA,NA,TGCGCCAGCAGCGTACAGGGATACGAGCAGTACTTC,CASSVQGYEQYF
TRBJ1-6,TRBV30,NA,NA,TGTGCCTGGACTCGGTGGGGGAATTCACCCCTCCACTTT,CAWTRWGNSPLHF
TRBJ2-7,TRBV6-5,TRBD1,NA,TGTGCCAGCAGCCTTGGACAGGGCCCCTACGAGCAGTACTTC,CASSLGQGPYEQYF
TRBJ1-6,TRBV27,TRBD1,NA,TGTGCCAGCAGAGGGACAGGGGGTTACAATTCACCCCTCCACTTT,CASRGTGGYNSPLHF
TRBJ1-5,TRBV2,NA,NA,TGTGCCAGTGCGCAGGGTAGGCAGCCCCAGCATTTT,CASAQGRQPQHF
TRBJ2-7,TRBV10-3,NA,NA,TGTGCCATCGGCCCACGACTAGGAACCTACGAGCAGTACTTC,CAIGPRLGTYEQYF
TRBJ2-3,TRBV2,NA,NA,TGTGCCAGCAGTGCAGCAGGGTGGGATACGCAGTATTTT,CASSAAGWDTQYF
TRBJ1-4,TRBV2,NA,NA,TGTGCCAGCGGTCGGGACCGGGAAAAACTGTTTTTT,CASGRDREKLFF
TRBJ2-1,TRBV10-3,NA,NA,TGTGCCATCAGTGACGAAGGGGGTAGCTCCTACAATGAGCAGTTCTTC,CAISDEGGSSYNEQFF
TRBJ1-3,TRBV7-9,NA,NA,TGTGCCAGCAGCTTAGATTCAGGGGCCACTGGAAACACCATATATTTT,CASSLDSGATGNTIYF
TRBJ2-1,TRBV7-9,NA,NA,TGTGCCAGCAGCTTAAGCTCCAATGAGCAGTTCTTC,CASSLSSNEQFF
TRBJ1-1,TRBV18,NA,NA,TGTGCCAGCTCACCACCACCGGGGAACACTGAAGCTTTCTTT,CASSPPPGNTEAFF
TRBJ1-1,TRBV4-1,NA,NA,TGCGCCAGCAGCCAAGGCGAAATCATTGGGGTTTACACTGAAGCTTTCTTT,CASSQGEIIGVYTEAFF
TRBJ1-5,TRBV2,NA,NA,TGTGCCAGCTCTTCCAGCACAACTCTTCAGCCCCAGCATTTT,CASSSSTTLQPQHF
TRBJ1-5,TRBV19,TRBD1,NA,TGTGCCAGTAGTAGTGACAGGGCAGGAGGGGGGAGCAATCAGCCCCAGCATTTT,CASSSDRAGGGSNQPQHF
TRBJ1-1,TRBV5-6,NA,few,TGTGCCAGCAGCTCCTTGACACCCGCGAACACTGAAGCTTTCTTT,CASSSLTPANTEAFF
TRBJ2-3,TRBV10-2,NA,NA,TGCGCCAGCAGTGAGGTAACACGCACAGATACGCAGTATTTT,CASSEVTRTDTQYF
TRBJ1-6,TRBV6-5,TRBD1,NA,TGTGCCAGCAGTTATATGGGACAGGAAGATTCACCCCTCCACTTT,CASSYMGQEDSPLHF
TRBJ1-2,TRBV6-2/TRBV6-3,NA,few,TGTGCCAGCAGTTACAGAGGACAATCCTATGGCTACACCTTC,CASSYRGQSYGYTF
TRBJ1-1,TRBV5-1,NA,NA,TGCGCCAGCAGCTTGGAAACTACAGGGAACGGGAAAGCTTTCTTT,CASSLETTGNGKAFF
TRBJ2-1,TRBV19,TRBD1,once,TGTGCCAGTAGTATATTTGGACAGGGTTATGATGAGCAGTTCTTC,CASSIFGQGYDEQFF
TRBJ2-2,TRBV6-5,TRBD2,NA,TGTGCCAGCAGTTACGTTAGCGGGAGGAATGGGGAGCTGTTTTTT,CASSYVSGRNGELFF
TRBJ2-7,TRBV5-4,TRBD2,few,TGTGCCAGCAGCTTAGGGCGGGGGGGGAGCTCCTACGAGCAGTACTTC,CASSLGRGGSSYEQYF
TRBJ2-3,TRBV2,TRBD2,NA,TGTGCCAGCAGACTAGCGGGAGGCACAGATACGCAGTATTTT,CASRLAGGTDTQYF
TRBJ2-5,TRBV19,NA,NA,TGTGCCAGTAGTGGGGGGTCAGGGAGAGAGACCCAGTACTTC,CASSGGSGRETQYF
TRBJ1-6,TRBV2,NA,NA,TGTGCCAGCACCCTCGGGAGTTCACCCCTCCACTTT,CASTLGSSPLHF
TRBJ2-7,TRBV14,TRBD1,NA,TGTGCCAGCAGCCGGACTACGGGACAGGGCGGCGAGCAGTACTTC,CASSRTTGQGGEQYF
TRBJ1-5,TRBV7-2,NA,few,TGTGCCAGCAGCCAACAGATTCCCTATCAGCCCCAGCATTTT,CASSQQIPYQPQHF
TRBJ1-4,TRBV18,TRBD1,NA,TGTGCCAGCTCACCACGTGTCCCAGGGGGTCATGAAAAACTGTTTTTT,CASSPRVPGGHEKLFF
TRBJ2-5,TRBV4-2,NA,NA,TGTGCCAGCAGCCAATGGTGGGGCCCGTACCAAGAGACCCAGTACTTC,CASSQWWGPYQETQYF
TRBJ1-1,TRBV10-1,NA,NA,TGCGCCAGCAGTGTGACCCTGAACACTGAAGCTTTCTTT,CASSVTLNTEAFF
TRBJ2-7,TRBV29-1,TRBD2,NA,TGCAGCGTGATGGCTAGCGGGAAGTACGAGCAGTACTTC,CSVMASGKYEQYF
TRBJ2-7,TRBV29-1,NA,NA,TGCAGCGTTTACACGACGGCTATAGGGGTCGAGCAGTACTTC,CSVYTTAIGVEQYF
TRBJ2-7,TRBV5-4,TRBD1,NA,TGTGCCAGCAGCATCGGGACAGGGGTTATCTACGAGCAGTACTTC,CASSIGTGVIYEQYF
TRBJ1-5,TRBV27,NA,NA,TGTGCCAGCAGTTTAAGTGCGGGATGCAATCAGCCCCAGCATTTT,CASSLSAGCNQPQHF
TRBJ2-1,TRBV9,TRBD2,few,TGTGCCAGCAGCGTAGGACTAGCGGGGGACTACAATGAGCAGTTCTTC,CASSVGLAGDYNEQFF
TRBJ1-2,TRBV3-1/TRBV3-2,NA,few,TGTGCCAGCAGCCAAGGCGGTTGGGGACTCTTGGTGGGCTACACCTTC,CASSQGGWGLLVGYTF
TRBJ1-6,TRBV18,NA,NA,TGTGCCAGCTCCCCAGGGAGCTATAATTCACCCCTCCACTTT,CASSPGSYNSPLHF
TRBJ2-7,TRBV2,NA,NA,TGTGCCAGCATCGACGGAACCTCTCAGACCCCCTACGAGCAGTACTTC,CASIDGTSQTPYEQYF